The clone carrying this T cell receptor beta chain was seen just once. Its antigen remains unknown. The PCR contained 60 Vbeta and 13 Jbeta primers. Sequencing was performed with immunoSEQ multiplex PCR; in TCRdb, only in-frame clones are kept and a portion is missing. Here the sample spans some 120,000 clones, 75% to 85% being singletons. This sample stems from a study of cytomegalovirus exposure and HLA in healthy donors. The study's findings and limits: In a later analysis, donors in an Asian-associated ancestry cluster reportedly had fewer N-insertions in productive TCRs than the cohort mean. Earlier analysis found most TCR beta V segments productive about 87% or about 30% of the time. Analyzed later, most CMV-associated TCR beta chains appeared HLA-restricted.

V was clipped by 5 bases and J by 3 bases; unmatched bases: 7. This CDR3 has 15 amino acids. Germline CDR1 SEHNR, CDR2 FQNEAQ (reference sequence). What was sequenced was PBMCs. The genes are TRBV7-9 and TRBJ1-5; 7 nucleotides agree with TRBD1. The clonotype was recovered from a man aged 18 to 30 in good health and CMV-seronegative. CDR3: CASSGDRAANQPQHF. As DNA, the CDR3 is TGTGCCAGCAGCGGCGACAGGGCCGCCAATCAGCCCCAGCATTTT.